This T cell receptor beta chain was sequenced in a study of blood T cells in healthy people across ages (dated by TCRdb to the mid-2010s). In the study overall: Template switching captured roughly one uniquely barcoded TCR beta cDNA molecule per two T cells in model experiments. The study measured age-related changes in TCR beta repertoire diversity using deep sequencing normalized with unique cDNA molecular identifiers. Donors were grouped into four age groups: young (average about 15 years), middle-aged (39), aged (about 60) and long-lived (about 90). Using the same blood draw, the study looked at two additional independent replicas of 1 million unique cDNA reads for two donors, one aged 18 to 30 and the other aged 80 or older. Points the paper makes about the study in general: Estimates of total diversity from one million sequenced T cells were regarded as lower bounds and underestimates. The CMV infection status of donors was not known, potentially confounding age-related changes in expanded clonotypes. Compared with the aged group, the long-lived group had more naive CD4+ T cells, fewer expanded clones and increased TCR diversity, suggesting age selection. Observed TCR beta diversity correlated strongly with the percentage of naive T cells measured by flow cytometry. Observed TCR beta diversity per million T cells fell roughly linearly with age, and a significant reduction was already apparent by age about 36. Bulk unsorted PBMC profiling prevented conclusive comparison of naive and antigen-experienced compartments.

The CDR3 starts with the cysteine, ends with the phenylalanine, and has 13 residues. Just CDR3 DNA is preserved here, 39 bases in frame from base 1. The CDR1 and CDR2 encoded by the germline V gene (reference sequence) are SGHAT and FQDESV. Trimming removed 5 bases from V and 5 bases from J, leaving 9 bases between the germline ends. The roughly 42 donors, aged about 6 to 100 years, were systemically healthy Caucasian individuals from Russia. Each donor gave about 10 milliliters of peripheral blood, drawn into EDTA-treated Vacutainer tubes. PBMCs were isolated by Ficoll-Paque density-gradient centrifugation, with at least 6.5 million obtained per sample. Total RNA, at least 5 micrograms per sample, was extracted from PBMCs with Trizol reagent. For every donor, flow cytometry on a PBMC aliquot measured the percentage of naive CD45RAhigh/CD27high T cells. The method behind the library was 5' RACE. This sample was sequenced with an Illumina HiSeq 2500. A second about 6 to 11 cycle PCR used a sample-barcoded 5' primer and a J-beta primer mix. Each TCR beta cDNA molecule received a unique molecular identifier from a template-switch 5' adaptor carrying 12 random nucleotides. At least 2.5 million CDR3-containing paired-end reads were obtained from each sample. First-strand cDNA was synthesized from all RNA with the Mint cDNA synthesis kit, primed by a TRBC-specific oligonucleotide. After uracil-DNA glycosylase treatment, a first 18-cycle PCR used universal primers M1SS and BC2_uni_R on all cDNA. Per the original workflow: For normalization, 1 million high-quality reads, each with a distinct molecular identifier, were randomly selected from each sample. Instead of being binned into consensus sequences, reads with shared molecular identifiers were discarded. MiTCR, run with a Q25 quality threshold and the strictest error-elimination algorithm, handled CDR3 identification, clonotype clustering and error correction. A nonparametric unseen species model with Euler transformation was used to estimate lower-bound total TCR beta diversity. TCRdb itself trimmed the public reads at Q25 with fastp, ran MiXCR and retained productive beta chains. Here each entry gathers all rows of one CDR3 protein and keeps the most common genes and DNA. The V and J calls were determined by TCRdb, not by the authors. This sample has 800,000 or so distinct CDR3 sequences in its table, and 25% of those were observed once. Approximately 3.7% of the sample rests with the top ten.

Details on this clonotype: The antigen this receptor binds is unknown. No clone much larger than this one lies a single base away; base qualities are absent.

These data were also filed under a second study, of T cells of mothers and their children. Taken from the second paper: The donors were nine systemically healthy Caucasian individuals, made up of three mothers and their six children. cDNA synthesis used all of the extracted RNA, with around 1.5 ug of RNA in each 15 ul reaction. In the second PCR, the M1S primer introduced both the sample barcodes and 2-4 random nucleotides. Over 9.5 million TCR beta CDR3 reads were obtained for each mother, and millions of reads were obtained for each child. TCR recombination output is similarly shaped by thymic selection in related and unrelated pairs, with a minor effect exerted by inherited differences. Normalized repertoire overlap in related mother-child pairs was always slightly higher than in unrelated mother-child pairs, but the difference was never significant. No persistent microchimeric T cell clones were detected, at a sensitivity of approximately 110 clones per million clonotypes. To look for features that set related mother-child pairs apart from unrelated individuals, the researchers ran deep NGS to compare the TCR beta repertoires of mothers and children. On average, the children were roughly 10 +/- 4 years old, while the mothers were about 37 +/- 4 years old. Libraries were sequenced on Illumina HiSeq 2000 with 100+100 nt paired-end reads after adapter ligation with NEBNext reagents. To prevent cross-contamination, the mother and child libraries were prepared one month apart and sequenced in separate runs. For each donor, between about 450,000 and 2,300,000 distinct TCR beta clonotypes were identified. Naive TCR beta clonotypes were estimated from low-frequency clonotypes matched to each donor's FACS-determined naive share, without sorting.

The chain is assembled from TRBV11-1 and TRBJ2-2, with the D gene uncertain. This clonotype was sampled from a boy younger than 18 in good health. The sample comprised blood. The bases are TGTGCCAGCAGCAAAACTGATACCGGGGAGCTGTTTTTT. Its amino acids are CASSKTDTGELFF.